This TCR beta chain was identified during a study of tumor-infiltrating lymphocytes in primary liver carcinoma. Turning to the study itself: Patients, male and female, were 30 to 69 years old. About 3.65 to 7.13 million productive TCRbeta reads were obtained from the samples, with similar numbers across tissue types. Study conclusions and caveats: Compared with tumor region pairs, tumor-adjacent and tumor-blood pairs overlapped less. It was in tumors, not blood, that the top-250-clone fraction was significantly higher (p = 0.039).

The CDR3 extends over 15 amino acids. From germline, CDR1 is MGHRA and CDR2 YSYEKL. RNA was extracted from whole blood without cell sorting, alongside germline DNA. As to this clonotype: Its antigen is as yet unknown. A read error may account for a junction end that differs from germline.

The authors made TCR beta cDNA from roughly 480 ng total RNA with a constant-region primer. Generation of the TCR beta libraries relied on three nested multiplex PCR rounds using slightly modified ARM-PCR. The opening two PCR rounds, about 11 cycles each, paired TRBV1-TRBV30 forward primers with a C-beta reverse primer. TCRdb processed the multiplex PCR reads anew with MiXCR; each CDR3 protein has one entry. In the table there are roughly 180,000 distinct CDR3 sequences, roughly three fifths of which are singletons. This rearrangement joins TRBV4-1 to TRBJ2-2; D not resolved. The clonotype originates from a man between 40 and 49 years old with primary liver carcinoma and hepatitis B virus infection. The source material was peripheral blood. The CDR3: CASNQEVANTGELFF. For the CDR3, the DNA is TGCGCCAGCAACCAAGAAGTTGCTAACACCGGGGAGCTGTTTTTT.